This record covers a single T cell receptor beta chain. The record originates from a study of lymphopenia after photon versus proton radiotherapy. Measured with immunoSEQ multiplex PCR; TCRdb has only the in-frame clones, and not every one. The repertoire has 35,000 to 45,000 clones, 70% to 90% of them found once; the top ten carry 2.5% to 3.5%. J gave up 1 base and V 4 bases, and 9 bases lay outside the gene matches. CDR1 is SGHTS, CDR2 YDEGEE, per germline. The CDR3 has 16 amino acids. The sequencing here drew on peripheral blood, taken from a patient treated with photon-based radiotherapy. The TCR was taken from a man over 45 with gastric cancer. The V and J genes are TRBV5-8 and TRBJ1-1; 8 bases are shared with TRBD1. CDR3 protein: CASSQGAPLKNTEAFF. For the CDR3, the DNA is TGTGCCAGCAGCCAGGGGGCCCCACTCAAGAACACTGAAGCTTTCTTT.